The entry below gives a single T cell receptor beta chain sequence along with its context. This entry belongs to a study of T-cell reconstitution after alpha-beta-depleted transplantation in children. Molecular barcoding with unique molecular identifiers was used for the TCRbeta library. TCRdb re-derived calls from the PCR reads in MiXCR, one entry per CDR3 protein. The sample consists of 250,000 to 350,000 distinct CDR3 sequences, roughly 9.5% of them appearing once. Between the trimmed V and J ends, which lost 2 bases and 2 bases, there was a span of 18 bases. CDR3 length: 17 amino acids. Germline V gene data show CDR1 as SEHNR and CDR2 as FQNEAQ (reference sequence).

The input for sequencing was PBMCs from the stem cell graft donor, taken from the stem cell graft. This TCR was recovered from a human donor who donated a stem cell graft to a child with SCID. J is TRBJ2-5 and V is TRBV7-9, with D possibly being TRBD1 (5 bases). DNA of the CDR3: TGTGCCAGCAGCTTACAAGTATCTGGCAGGGCACAAGAGACCCAGTACTTC. Translating gives CASSLQVSGRAQETQYF.